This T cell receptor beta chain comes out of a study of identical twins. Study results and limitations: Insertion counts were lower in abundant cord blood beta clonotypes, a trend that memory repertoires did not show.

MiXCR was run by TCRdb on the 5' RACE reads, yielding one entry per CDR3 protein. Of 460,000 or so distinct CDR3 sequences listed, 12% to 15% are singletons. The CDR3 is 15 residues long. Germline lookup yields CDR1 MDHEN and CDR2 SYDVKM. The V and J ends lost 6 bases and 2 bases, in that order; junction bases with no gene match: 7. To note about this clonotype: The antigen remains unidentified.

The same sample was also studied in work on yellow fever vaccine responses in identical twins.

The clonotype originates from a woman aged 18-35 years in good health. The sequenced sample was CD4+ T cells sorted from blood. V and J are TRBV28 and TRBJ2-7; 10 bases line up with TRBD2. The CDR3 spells CASRGGTSAAYEQYF. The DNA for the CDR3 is TGTGCCAGCAGGGGGGGGACTAGCGCGGCCTACGAGCAGTACTTC.